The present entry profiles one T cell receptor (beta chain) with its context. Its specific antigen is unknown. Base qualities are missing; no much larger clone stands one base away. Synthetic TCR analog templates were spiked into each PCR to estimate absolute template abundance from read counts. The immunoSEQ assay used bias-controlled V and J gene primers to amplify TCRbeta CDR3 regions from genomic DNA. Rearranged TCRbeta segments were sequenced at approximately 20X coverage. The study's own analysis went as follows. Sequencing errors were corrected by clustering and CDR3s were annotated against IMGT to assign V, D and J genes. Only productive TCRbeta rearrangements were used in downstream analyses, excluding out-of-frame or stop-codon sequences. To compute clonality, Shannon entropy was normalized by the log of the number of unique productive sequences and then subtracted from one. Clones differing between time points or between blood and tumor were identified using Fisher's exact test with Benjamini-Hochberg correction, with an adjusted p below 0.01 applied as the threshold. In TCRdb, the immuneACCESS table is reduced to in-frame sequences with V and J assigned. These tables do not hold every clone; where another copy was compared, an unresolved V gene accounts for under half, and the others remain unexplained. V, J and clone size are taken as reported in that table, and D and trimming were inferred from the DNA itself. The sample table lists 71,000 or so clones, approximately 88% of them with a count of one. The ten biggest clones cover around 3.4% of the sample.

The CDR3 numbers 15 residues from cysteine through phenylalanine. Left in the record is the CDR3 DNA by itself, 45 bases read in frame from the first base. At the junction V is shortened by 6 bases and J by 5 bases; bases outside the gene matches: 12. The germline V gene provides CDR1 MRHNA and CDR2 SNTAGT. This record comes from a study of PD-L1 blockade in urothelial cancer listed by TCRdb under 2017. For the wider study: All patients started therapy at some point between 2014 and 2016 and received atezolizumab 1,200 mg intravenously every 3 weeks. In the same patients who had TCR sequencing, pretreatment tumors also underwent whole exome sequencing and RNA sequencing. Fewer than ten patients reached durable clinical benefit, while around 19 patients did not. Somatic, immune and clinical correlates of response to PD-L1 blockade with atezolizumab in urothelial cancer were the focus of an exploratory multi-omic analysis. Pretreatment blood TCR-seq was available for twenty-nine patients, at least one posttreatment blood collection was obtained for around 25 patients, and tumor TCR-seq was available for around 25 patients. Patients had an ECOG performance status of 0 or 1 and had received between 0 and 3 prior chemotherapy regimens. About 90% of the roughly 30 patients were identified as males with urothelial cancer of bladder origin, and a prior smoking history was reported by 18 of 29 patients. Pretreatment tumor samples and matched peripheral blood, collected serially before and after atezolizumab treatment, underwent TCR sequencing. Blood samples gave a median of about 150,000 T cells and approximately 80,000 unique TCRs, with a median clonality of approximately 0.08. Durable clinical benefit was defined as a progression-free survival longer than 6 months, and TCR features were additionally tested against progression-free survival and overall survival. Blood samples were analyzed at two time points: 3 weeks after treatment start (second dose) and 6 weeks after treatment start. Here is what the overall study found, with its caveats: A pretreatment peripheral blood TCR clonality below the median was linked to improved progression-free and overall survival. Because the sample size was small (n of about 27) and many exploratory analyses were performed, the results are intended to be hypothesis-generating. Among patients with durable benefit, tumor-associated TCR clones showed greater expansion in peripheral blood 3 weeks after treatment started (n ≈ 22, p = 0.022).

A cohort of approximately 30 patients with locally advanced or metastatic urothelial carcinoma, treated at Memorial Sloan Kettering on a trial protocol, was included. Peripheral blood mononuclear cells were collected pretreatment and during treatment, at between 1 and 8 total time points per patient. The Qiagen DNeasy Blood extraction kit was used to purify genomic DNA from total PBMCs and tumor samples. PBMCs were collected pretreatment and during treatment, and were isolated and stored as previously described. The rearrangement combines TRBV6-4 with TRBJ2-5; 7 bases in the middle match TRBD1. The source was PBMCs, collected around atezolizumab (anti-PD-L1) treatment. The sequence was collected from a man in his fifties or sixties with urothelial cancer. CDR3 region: CASRATGFGVETQYF. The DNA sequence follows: TGTGCCAGCAGGGCGACAGGGTTCGGGGTGGAGACCCAGTACTTC.